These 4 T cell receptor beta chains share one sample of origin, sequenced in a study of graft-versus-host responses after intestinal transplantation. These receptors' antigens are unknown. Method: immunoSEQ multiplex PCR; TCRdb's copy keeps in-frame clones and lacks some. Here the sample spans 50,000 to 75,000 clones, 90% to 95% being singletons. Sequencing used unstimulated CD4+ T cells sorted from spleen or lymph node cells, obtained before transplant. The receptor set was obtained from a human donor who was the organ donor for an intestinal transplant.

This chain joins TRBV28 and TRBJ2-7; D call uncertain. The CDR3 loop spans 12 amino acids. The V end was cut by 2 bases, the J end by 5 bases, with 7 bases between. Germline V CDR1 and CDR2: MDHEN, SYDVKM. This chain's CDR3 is CASSLIGNEQYF. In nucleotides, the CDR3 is TGTGCCAGCAGTTTAATTGGGAACGAGCAGTACTTC. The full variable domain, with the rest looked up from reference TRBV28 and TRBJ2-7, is DVKVTQSSRYLVKRTGEKVFLECVQDMDHENMFWYRQDPGLGLRLIYFSYDVKMKEKGDIPEGYSVSREKKERFSLILESASTNQTSMYLCASSLIGNEQYFGPGTRLTVT.

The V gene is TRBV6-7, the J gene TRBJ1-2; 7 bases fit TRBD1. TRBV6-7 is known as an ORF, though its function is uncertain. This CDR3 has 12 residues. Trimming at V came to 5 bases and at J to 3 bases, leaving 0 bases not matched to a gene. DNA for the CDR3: TGTGCCAGCAGTGACAGGGACTATGGCTACACCTTC. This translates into CASSDRDYGYTF.

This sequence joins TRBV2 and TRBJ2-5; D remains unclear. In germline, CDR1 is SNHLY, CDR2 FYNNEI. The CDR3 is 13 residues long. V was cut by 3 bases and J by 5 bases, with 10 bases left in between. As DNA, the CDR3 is TGTGCCAGCAGTGAGGAGCTCCTGGAGACCCAGTACTTC. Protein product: CASSEELLETQYF.

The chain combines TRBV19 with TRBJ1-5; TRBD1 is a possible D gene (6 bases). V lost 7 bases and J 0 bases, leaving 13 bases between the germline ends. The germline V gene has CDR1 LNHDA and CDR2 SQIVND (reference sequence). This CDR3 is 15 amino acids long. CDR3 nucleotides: TGTGCCAGTACCTCGGGACACTATAGCAATCAGCCCCAGCATTTT. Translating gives CASTSGHYSNQPQHF.